These 32 T cell receptor beta chains came from one sample sequenced in a study of beta chain features in type 1 diabetes. The whole isolated RNA underwent reverse transcription, so sequencing captured expressed TCRB transcripts. Profiled with immunoSEQ multiplex PCR; TCRdb holds only in-frame clones, not every one. The table records 350,000 to 400,000 clones, over 10% of them present only once. What these receptors recognize is not known. Study outcomes and limitations: Shortening that was moderate but significant affected the TCRB CDR3s of Type 1 diabetes patients in all four CD4+ subsets.

Input material: naive CD4+ T cells from blood. The receptor source for this set is a woman between 18 and 30 years old with type 1 diabetes.

The chain combines TRBV28 with TRBJ1-3; D perhaps matches TRBD1 (5 bases). This CDR3 region has 14 residues. V gave up 5 bases and J gave up 3 bases, with 11 bases separating them. The germline V gene encodes CDR1 MDHEN and CDR2 SYDVKM. The CDR3 nucleotides are TGTGCCAGCAGTCTCCAGGGTGTTGGAAACACCATATATTTT. Amino acids: CASSLQGVGNTIYF.

The chain links TRBV7-9 to TRBJ2-4; TRBD2 matches 9 bases. J was trimmed by 9 bases and V by 3 bases; bases with no gene match: 6. Germline CDR1 is SEHNR and CDR2 is FQNEAQ (reference sequence). The length of the CDR3 is 14 residues. The DNA for the CDR3 is TGTGCCAGCAGCTTTTCGGTTAGCGGGAGCATTCAGTACTTC. Amino acids: CASSFSVSGSIQYF.

The V call is TRBV5-1, the J call TRBJ2-7, with D unclear. Germline lookup yields CDR1 SGHRS and CDR2 YFSETQ. Between the trimmed V and J ends, which lost 0 bases and 7 bases, there was a span of 5 bases. The CDR3 has 11 residues. CDR3 sequence reads: CASSLEEEQYF. The CDR3 DNA sequence: TGCGCCAGCAGCTTGGAAGAGGAGCAGTACTTC. Using reference TRBV5-1 and TRBJ2-7 for the parts outside the CDR3, the full variable domain is KAGVTQTPRYLIKTRGQQVTLSCSPISGHRSVSWYQQTPGQGLQFLFEYFSETQRNKGNFPGRFSGRQFSNSRSEMNVSTLELGDSALYLCASSLEEEQYFGPGTRLTVT.

The chain couples TRBV7-9 to TRBJ2-5, with unresolved D. CDR1 is SEHNR and CDR2 is FQNEAQ in the germline V gene (reference sequence). Trimming stripped 5 bases from V and 3 bases from J, with 4 bases between. This CDR3 has 11 residues. CDR3 in DNA: TGTGCCAGCAGCCCTAAAGAGACCCAGTACTTC. This translates into CASSPKETQYF.

The gene calls are TRBV28 and TRBJ2-2; 11 bases line up with TRBD2. Germline CDR1 is MDHEN and CDR2 is SYDVKM. V shed 7 bases and J 5 bases; nucleotides not matched to a gene: 12. This CDR3 comprises 17 residues. The CDR3 here is CASTPGGLAARTGELFF. The CDR3 nucleotides read TGTGCCAGCACCCCGGGGGGACTAGCGGCGAGGACCGGGGAGCTGTTTTTT.

This clone was counted only a few times. This chain joins TRBV6-6 and TRBJ2-7; D possibly corresponds to TRBD2 (5 bases). This CDR3 spans 14 amino acids. Germline assignment: CDR1 MNHNY and CDR2 SVGAGI (reference sequence). V was cut by 5 bases and J by 4 bases, with 15 bases left in between. The CDR3 reads CASSGWTLSYEQYF. The CDR3, as DNA: TGTGCCAGCAGTGGATGGACTTTATCTTACGAGCAGTACTTC.

This clone was seen a few times. This chain uses TRBV11-2 with TRBJ2-2, with 7 bases lining up with TRBD1. This CDR3 region has 15 residues. CDR1 is SGHAT, CDR2 FQNNGV, per germline. The ends lost 5 bases at V and 0 bases at J; junction bases unmatched: 3. The DNA for the CDR3 is TGTGCCAGCAGCCTGGGACAGACGAACACCGGGGAGCTGTTTTTT. Residues: CASSLGQTNTGELFF.

The V gene is TRBV7-9, the J gene TRBJ2-3, with 7 bases fitting TRBD2. The CDR3 extends over 14 amino acids. V trimming: 8 bases; J trimming: 0 bases; junction bases outside the gene matches: 5. CDR1 SEHNR and CDR2 FQNEAQ come from the germline V gene (reference sequence). The CDR3 DNA reads TGTGCCAGCGGGTCGGGGGGAAGCACAGATACGCAGTATTTT. Residues: CASGSGGSTDTQYF.

This clone was detected a few times. The chain uses TRBV11-1 and TRBJ2-4; 9 bases align to TRBD1. Germline assignment: CDR1 SGHAT and CDR2 FQDESV (reference sequence). The CDR3 contains 15 residues. V trimming: 6 bases; J trimming: 8 bases; junction bases outside the gene matches: 11. CDR3 region: CASRGPGTGSDIQYF. Here the CDR3 DNA reads TGTGCCAGCAGAGGTCCCGGGACAGGGTCGGACATTCAGTACTTC.

This rearrangement joins TRBV7-2 to TRBJ1-5; tentatively, D is TRBD1 (6 bases). The CDR3 totals 15 residues. Trimming stripped 8 bases from V and 1 base from J, with 15 bases between. The germline V gene encodes CDR1 SGHTA and CDR2 FQGNSA. CDR3: CASAWGQGSNQPQHF. In DNA form, the CDR3 reads TGTGCCAGCGCCTGGGGGCAGGGAAGCAATCAGCCCCAGCATTTT. The entire variable domain, with the rest obtained from reference TRBV7-2 and TRBJ1-5, is as follows: GAGVSQSPSNKVTEKGKDVELRCDPISGHTALYWYRQSLGQGLEFLIYFQGNSAPDKSGLPSDRFSAERTGGSVSTLTIQRTQQEDSAVYLCASAWGQGSNQPQHFGDGTRLSIL.

This clone occurred a few times. The chain couples TRBV23-1 to TRBJ1-1, with D maybe TRBD1 (6 bases). TRBV23-1 is an ORF, with its function uncertain. The V gene lost 2 bases and the J gene lost 11 bases, with 21 bases spanning the gap. The CDR3 totals 15 residues. The CDR3 sequence: CASSQAHRGGLGAFF. The DNA of the CDR3 is TGCGCCAGCAGTCAAGCCCACAGAGGGGGATTAGGGGCTTTCTTT.

This clone has only a few counts. The rearrangement uses TRBV29-1 and TRBJ1-1; weak D call: TRBD1 (6 bases). This CDR3 spans 15 amino acids. V lost 4 bases and J 5 bases, leaving 20 bases between the germline ends. Germline V lookup: CDR1 SQVTM, CDR2 ANQGSEA. The chain's CDR3 is CSVAFIGRGGTEAFF. For the CDR3, the DNA is TGCAGCGTTGCTTTCATCGGCAGGGGAGGGACTGAAGCTTTCTTT.

This clone was counted a few times. The chain is built from TRBV5-6 and TRBJ2-7, with D tentatively TRBD1 (6 bases). Germline CDR1 is SGHDT and CDR2 is YYEEEE. V lost 3 bases, J lost 2 bases, and 15 bases lay in between. The CDR3 covers 15 residues. The CDR3 DNA reads as TGTGCCAGCAGCTCGGGCAGGGGTTGGGCCTACGAGCAGTACTTC. Its translation is CASSSGRGWAYEQYF.

This clone was seen only a few times. The chain carries TRBV4-3 and TRBJ2-3, with D possibly matching TRBD2 (6 bases). V dropped 0 bases and J dropped 8 bases, with 12 bases sitting between them. This CDR3 has 14 residues. Germline-derived CDR1 and CDR2 are LGHNA and YSLEER. The CDR3 DNA sequence: TGCGCCAGCAGCCAAGACTACCCGGGAGTTACGCAGTATTTT. Protein product: CASSQDYPGVTQYF.

V is TRBV6-6 and J is TRBJ2-1; 9 bases fit TRBD2. Germline CDR1 and CDR2: MNHNY and SVGAGI (reference sequence). The trim removed 7 bases at V and 7 bases at J, leaving 8 bases unmatched. The CDR3 consists of 14 residues. CDR3 protein: CASKVGSGGNEQFF. The CDR3 DNA follows: TGTGCCAGCAAAGTGGGTAGCGGGGGAAATGAGCAGTTCTTC.

A few counts support this clone. The V and J genes are TRBV18 and TRBJ2-3; 8 bases map to TRBD1. The germline CDR1 and CDR2 sequences are KGHSH and LQKENI. This CDR3 has 13 amino acids. The V segment lost 6 bases and the J segment 5 bases; nucleotides outside the gene matches: 4. The CDR3 protein is CASSQTGEDTQYF. The CDR3 nucleotides read TGTGCCAGCTCGCAGACAGGGGAAGATACGCAGTATTTT. Full variable domain (missing parts from reference TRBV18 and TRBJ2-3): NAGVMQNPRHLVRRRGQEARLRCSPMKGHSHVYWYRQLPEEGLKFMVYLQKENIIDESGMPKERFSAEFPKEGPSILRIQQVVRGDSAAYFCASSQTGEDTQYFGPGTRLTVL.

This CDR3 reads CASSSAGQGAWGYTF. The CDR3 DNA sequence: TGTGCCAGCTCATCAGCGGGACAGGGGGCGTGGGGCTACACCTTC. The V gene is TRBV18, the J gene TRBJ1-2, with 12 positions matching TRBD1. The germline CDR1 and CDR2 sequences are KGHSH and LQKENI. This CDR3 comprises 15 residues. With 5 bases clipped from V and 8 bases from J, the junction kept 9 bases outside the gene matches.

This clone was observed a handful of times. V gene TRBV19 combines with J gene TRBJ1-5; 9 bases map to TRBD1. With 7 bases clipped from V and 4 bases from J, the junction kept 2 bases outside the gene matches. Germline loops: CDR1 LNHDA, CDR2 SQIVND (reference sequence). There are 13 residues in the CDR3. The CDR3 sequence is CASKGQGNQPQHF. CDR3 nucleotide sequence: TGTGCCAGTAAAGGACAGGGGAATCAGCCCCAGCATTTT.

This clone was observed a few times. V and J are TRBV19 and TRBJ1-5; D unclear. V lost 7 bases and J 2 bases, leaving 12 bases between the germline ends. This CDR3 has 14 residues. The germline CDR1 and CDR2 sequences are LNHDA and SQIVND (reference sequence). CDR3 DNA sequence: TGTGCCAGTACCCCCCAGCGAGGCAATCAGCCCCAGCATTTT. As protein: CASTPQRGNQPQHF.

CDR3 residues: CASSPSGTSVSGNEQFF. The CDR3 bases are TGTGCCAGCAGCCCCTCGGGGACTAGCGTTAGTGGAAATGAGCAGTTCTTC. This chain links TRBV9 with TRBJ2-1; 10 nucleotides agree with TRBD2. Germline loops: CDR1 SGDLS, CDR2 YYNGEE. The CDR3 runs to 17 residues. V lost 4 bases, J lost 7 bases, and 14 bases stayed unmatched.

The chain links TRBV11-3 to TRBJ1-2; D is unclear. CDR3 size: 14 residues. Germline V gene sequence: CDR1 SGHNT, CDR2 YENEEA. Between the trimmed V and J ends, which lost 2 bases and 5 bases, there was a span of 12 bases. The chain's CDR3 is CASSLSGRGYGYTF. CDR3 DNA: TGTGCCAGCAGCTTAAGTGGTCGAGGGTATGGCTACACCTTC.

This clone was found a few times. The V and J genes are TRBV30 and TRBJ2-7; 15 nucleotides align to TRBD2. The CDR3 runs to 17 residues. CDR1 and CDR2 from the germline V gene are GTSNPN and SVGIG (reference sequence). The ends lost 2 bases at V and 6 bases at J; junction bases unmatched: 11. Here the CDR3 DNA reads TGTGCCTGGAGTCCATCGAGGACTAGCGGGAGGGCCCCCGAGCAGTACTTC. It specifies CAWSPSRTSGRAPEQYF.

This clone came up a few times. The chain uses TRBV15 and TRBJ2-3, with 7 bases aligning to TRBD2. This CDR3 spans 14 amino acids. Germline CDR1 and CDR2: LNHNV and YYDKDF (reference sequence). Trimming removed 8 bases from V and 5 bases from J; junction bases left unmatched: 10. CDR3: CATRRLGGGDTQYF. In DNA form, the CDR3 reads TGTGCCACCCGACGGCTGGGGGGGGGAGATACGCAGTATTTT.

The genes are TRBV5-5 and TRBJ1-1; a possible D gene is TRBD1 (6 bases). In germline, CDR1 is SGHKS, CDR2 YYEKEE (reference sequence). This CDR3 is built from 14 residues. V lost 5 bases and J 5 bases, leaving 16 bases between the germline ends. CDR3 protein: CASRPRGGATEAFF. The CDR3 region has the DNA TGTGCCAGCAGACCCCGGGGGGGGGCGACTGAAGCTTTCTTT.

V gene TRBV4-1 combines with J gene TRBJ2-1; 13 bases map to TRBD2. V lost 6 bases and J lost 7; bases outside the gene matches: 6. The CDR3 length is 15 residues. Germline V lookup: CDR1 MGHRA, CDR2 YSYEKL. CDR3 loop: CASRELAGGKNEQFF. The CDR3 DNA sequence: TGCGCCAGCAGGGAACTAGCGGGAGGGAAGAATGAGCAGTTCTTC.

The rearrangement links TRBV11-1 to TRBJ2-1, with TRBD2 matching over 8 bases. The CDR3 is made up of 15 amino acids. V shed 1 base and J 1 base; nucleotides not matched to a gene: 0. The germline V gene encodes CDR1 SGHAT and CDR2 FQDESV (reference sequence). This CDR3 is CASSLERGSYNEQFF. CDR3 DNA: TGTGCCAGCAGCTTAGAGCGGGGGTCCTACAATGAGCAGTTCTTC.

The chain employs TRBV10-3 and TRBJ2-7; weak D call: TRBD1 (5 bases). Germline loops: CDR1 ENHRY, CDR2 SYGVKD. This CDR3 has 12 amino acids. The V end was cut by 6 bases, the J end by 3 bases, with 9 bases between. CDR3 sequence reads: CAISYTGYEQYF. The CDR3 DNA reads as TGTGCCATCAGCTATACAGGCTACGAGCAGTACTTC.

This clone was counted a few times. The chain has TRBV7-9 and TRBJ1-5; TRBD1 is a possible D gene (5 bases). The germline V and J ends were trimmed by 4 bases and 4 bases, with 11 bases remaining between them. The CDR3 sequence is 14 residues long. Germline V gives CDR1 SEHNR, CDR2 FQNEAQ (reference sequence). The CDR3 region is CASSSSGGNQPQHF. The CDR3 DNA follows: TGTGCCAGCAGCTCCTCCGGGGGAAATCAGCCCCAGCATTTT.

The rearrangement links TRBV9 to TRBJ2-1; TRBD2 agrees at 10 bases. The CDR3 loop spans 17 amino acids. V gave up 4 bases and J gave up 3 bases; unmatched junction bases: 10. CDR1 is SGDLS, CDR2 YYNGEE, per germline. DNA of the CDR3: TGTGCCAGCAGCCCCCGTGAGGTAGCGGGGGGCTACAATGAGCAGTTCTTC. Translated, it gives CASSPREVAGGYNEQFF.

This clone was picked up a small number of times. V gene TRBV7-9 combines with J gene TRBJ1-1, with a tentative D call TRBD1 (5 bases). Trimming left V 3 bases short and J 7 bases short, with 12 bases between. Germline CDR1 and CDR2: SEHNR and FQNEAQ (reference sequence). The CDR3 sequence is 13 residues long. The CDR3 sequence is CASSLSGALEAFF. Written as DNA, the CDR3 is TGTGCCAGCAGCTTGTCTGGGGCCCTTGAAGCTTTCTTT.

The J gene is TRBJ2-1, the V gene TRBV15, with D unclear. With 6 bases removed from V and 10 bases from J, the gap between germline ends came to 13 bases. The CDR3 spans 12 residues. CDR1 is LNHNV, CDR2 YYDKDF, per germline (reference sequence). The CDR3 nucleotides are TGTGCCACCAGTGCTAGGATCGGGGAGCAGTTCTTC. It encodes CATSARIGEQFF.

The chain couples TRBV30 to TRBJ1-1; possible D gene TRBD1, 5 bases. V lost 8 bases, J lost 0 bases, and 7 bases lay in between. The CDR3 is 11 amino acids. Germline lookup yields CDR1 GTSNPN and CDR2 SVGIG (reference sequence). CDR3 nucleotides: TGTGCCCAGGGCATGAACACTGAAGCTTTCTTT. It codes for CAQGMNTEAFF.